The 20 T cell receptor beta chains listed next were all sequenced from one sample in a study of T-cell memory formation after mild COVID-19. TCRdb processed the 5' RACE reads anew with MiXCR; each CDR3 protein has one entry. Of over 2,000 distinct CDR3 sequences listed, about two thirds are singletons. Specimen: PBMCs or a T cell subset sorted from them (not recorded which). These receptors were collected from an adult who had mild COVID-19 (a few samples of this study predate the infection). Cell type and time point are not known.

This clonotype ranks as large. The CDR3 coding sequence is TGTGCCAGCAGCTCGGACAGTGGAAGAGTCACTGAAGCTTTCTTT. Its protein is CASSSDSGRVTEAFF. The chain recombines TRBV5-4 with TRBJ1-1; a weak D match, TRBD1 (6 bases). CDR1 and CDR2 (germline): SGHNT, YYREEE (reference sequence). Trimming cost V 3 bases and J 4 bases, with 16 bases left between them. The CDR3 is 15 amino acids. The full variable domain, with the rest looked up from reference TRBV5-4 and TRBJ1-1, is ETGVTQSPTHLIKTRGQQVTLRCSSQSGHNTVSWYQQALGQGPQFIFQYYREEENGRGNFPPRFSGLQFPNYSSELNVNALELDDSALYLCASSSDSGRVTEAFFGQGTRLTVV.

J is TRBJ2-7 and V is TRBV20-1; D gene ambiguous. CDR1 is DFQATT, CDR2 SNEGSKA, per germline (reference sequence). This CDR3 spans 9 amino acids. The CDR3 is CAFPCEQYV. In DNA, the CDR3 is TGCGCCTTCCCCTGCGAGCAGTACGTC.

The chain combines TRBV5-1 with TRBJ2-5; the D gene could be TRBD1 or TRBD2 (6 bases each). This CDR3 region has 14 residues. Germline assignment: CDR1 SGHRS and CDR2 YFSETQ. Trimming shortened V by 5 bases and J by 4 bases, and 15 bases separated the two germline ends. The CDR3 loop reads CASSSTGGPETQYF. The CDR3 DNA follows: TGCGCCAGCAGTTCTACTGGGGGGCCAGAGACCCAGTACTTC.

The CDR3 sequence is CSARTGIRYEQYF. The CDR3 DNA sequence: TGCAGTGCTAGGACAGGGATCCGCTACGAGCAGTACTTC. The rearrangement links TRBV20-1 to TRBJ2-7; the match to TRBD1 covers 7 bases. V was clipped by 3 bases and J by 3 bases; unmatched bases: 5. Germline CDR1 reads DFQATT; CDR2 reads SNEGSKA (reference sequence). The length of the CDR3 is 13 residues.

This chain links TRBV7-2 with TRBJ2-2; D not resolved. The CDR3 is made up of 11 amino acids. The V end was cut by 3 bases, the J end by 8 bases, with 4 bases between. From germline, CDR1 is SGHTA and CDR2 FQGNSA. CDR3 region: CASSFGGELFF. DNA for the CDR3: TGTGCCAGCAGCTTCGGGGGGGAGCTGTTTTTT.

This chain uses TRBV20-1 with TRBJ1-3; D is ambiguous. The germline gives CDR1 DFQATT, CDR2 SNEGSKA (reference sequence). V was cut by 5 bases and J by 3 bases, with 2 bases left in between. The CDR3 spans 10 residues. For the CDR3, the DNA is TGCAGTGCTCGTGGAAACACCATATATTTT. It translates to CSARGNTIYF.

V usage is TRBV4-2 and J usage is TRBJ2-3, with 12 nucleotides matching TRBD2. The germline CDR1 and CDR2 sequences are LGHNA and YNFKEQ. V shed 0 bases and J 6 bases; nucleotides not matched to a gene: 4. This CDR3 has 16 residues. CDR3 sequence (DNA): TGTGCCAGCAGCCAAGAAGCTAGCGGGGGGGCCGATACGCAGTATTTT. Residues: CASSQEASGGADTQYF.

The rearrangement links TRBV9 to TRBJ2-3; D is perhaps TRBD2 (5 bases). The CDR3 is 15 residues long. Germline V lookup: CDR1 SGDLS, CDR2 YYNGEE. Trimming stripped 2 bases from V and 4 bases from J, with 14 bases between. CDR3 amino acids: CASSVRGPRSDTQYF. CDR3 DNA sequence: TGTGCCAGCAGCGTCAGAGGGCCTCGATCAGATACGCAGTATTTT.

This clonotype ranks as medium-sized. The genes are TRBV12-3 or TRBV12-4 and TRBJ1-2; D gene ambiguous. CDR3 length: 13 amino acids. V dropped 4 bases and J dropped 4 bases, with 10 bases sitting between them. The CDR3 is CASSWAAPYGYTF. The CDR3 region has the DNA TGTGCCAGCAGTTGGGCCGCCCCCTATGGCTACACCTTC.

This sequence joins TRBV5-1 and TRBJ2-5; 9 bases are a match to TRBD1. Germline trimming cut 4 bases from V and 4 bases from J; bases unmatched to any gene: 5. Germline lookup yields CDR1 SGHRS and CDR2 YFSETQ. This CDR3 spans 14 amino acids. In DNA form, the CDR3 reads TGCGCCAGCAGCATCAGGACAGGGGCAGAGACCCAGTACTTC. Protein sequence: CASSIRTGAETQYF. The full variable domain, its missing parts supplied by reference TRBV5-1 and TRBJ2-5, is KAGVTQTPRYLIKTRGQQVTLSCSPISGHRSVSWYQQTPGQGLQFLFEYFSETQRNKGNFPGRFSGRQFSNSRSEMNVSTLELGDSALYLCASSIRTGAETQYFGPGTRLLVL.

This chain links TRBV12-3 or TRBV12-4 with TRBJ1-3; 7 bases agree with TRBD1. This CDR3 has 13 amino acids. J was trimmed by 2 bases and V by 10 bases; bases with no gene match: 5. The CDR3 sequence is CATQGGPGNTIYF. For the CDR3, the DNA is TGTGCCACCCAGGGGGGGCCTGGAAACACCATATATTTT.

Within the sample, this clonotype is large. The CDR3 DNA follows: TGCAGCGTATTTAGCGGGAGGGTTAATGAGCAGTTCTTC. Its protein is CSVFSGRVNEQFF. This chain uses TRBV29-1 with TRBJ2-1; 11 bases line up with TRBD2. This CDR3 contains 13 residues. CDR1 SQVTM and CDR2 ANQGSEA come from the germline V gene. V shed 6 bases, J shed 7 bases, and the junction held 5 bases outside the gene matches.

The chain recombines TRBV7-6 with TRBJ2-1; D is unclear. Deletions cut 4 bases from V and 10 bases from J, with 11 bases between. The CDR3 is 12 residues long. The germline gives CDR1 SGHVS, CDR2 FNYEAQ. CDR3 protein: CASSSLPSEQFF. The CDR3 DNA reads TGTGCCAGCAGCTCCCTCCCAAGCGAGCAGTTCTTC.

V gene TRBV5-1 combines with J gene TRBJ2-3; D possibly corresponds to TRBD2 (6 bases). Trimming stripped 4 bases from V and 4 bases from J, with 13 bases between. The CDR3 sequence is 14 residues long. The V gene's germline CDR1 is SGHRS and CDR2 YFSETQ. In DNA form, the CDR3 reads TGCGCCAGCAGCCGGGGAGGAGGGTCAGATACGCAGTATTTT. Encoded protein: CASSRGGGSDTQYF.

The DNA for the CDR3 is TGTGCCAGCAGCATTGTACAAGAGACCCAGTACTTC. Translation gives CASSIVQETQYF. The chain links TRBV7-6 to TRBJ2-5; D uncertain. V was shortened by 5 bases and J by 2 bases, with 6 bases between the two germline ends. CDR3 size: 12 residues. Germline V gives CDR1 SGHVS, CDR2 FNYEAQ.

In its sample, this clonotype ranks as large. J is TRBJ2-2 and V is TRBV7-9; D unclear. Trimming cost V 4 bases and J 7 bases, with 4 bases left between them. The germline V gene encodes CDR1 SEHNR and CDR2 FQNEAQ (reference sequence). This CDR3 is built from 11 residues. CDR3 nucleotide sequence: TGTGCCAGCAGCTGGGTCGGGGAGCTGTTTTTT. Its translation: CASSWVGELFF.

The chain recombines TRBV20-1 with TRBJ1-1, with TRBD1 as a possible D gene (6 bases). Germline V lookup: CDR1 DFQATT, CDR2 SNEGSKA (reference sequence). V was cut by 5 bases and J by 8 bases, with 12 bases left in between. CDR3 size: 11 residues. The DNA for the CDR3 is TGCAGTGCTTCTTACAGGGCCGAAGCTTTCTTT. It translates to CSASYRAEAFF.

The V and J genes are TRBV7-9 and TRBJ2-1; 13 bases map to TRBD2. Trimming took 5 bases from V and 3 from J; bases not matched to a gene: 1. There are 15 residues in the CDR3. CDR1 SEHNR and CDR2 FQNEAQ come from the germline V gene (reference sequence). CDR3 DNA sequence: TGTGCCAGCAGCCGGACTAGCGGGGGCTACAATGAGCAGTTCTTC. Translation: CASSRTSGGYNEQFF.

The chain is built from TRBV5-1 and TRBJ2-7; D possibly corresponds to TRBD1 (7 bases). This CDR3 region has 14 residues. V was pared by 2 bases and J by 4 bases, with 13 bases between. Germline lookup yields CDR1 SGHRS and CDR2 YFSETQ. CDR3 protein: CASSFAGQKYEQYF. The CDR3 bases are TGCGCCAGCAGCTTTGCGGGACAGAAATACGAGCAGTACTTC.

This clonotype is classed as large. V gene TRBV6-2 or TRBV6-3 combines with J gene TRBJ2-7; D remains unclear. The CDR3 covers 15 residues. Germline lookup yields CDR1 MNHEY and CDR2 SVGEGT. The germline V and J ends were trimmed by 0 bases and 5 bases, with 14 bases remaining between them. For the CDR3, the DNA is TGTGCCAGCAGTTACTCGGGCGCCGCTCGGGACGAGCAGTACTTC. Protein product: CASSYSGAARDEQYF.